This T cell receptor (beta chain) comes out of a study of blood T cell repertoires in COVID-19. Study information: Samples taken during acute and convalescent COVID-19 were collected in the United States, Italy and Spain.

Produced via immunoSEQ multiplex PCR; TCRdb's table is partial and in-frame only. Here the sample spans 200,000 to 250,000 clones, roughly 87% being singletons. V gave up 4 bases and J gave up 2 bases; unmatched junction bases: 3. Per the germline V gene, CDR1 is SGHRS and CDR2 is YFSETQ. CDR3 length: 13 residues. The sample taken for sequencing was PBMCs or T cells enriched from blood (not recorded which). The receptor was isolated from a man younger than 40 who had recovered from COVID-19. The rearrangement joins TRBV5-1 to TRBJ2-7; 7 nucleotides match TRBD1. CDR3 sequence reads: CASSTDRAYEQYF. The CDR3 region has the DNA TGCGCCAGCAGCACCGACAGGGCCTACGAGCAGTACTTC.